The T cell receptor (beta chain) described here comes from a study of preoperative IRX-2 immunotherapy in early breast cancer. Libraries were prepared by immunoSEQ multiplex PCR; TCRdb keeps only in-frame clonotypes and omits some of them. The sample includes 25,000 or so clones, 85% to 90% seen only once; the top ten take roughly 9%. Treatment reported: preoperative locoregional IRX-2 cytokine immunotherapy. Patients received preoperative, locoregional IRX-2 cytokine immunotherapy in a phase Ib study. The V end lost 5 bases, the J end lost 8 bases, and 12 bases lay between the germline ends. The CDR3 sequence is 12 residues long. Germline lookup yields CDR1 PRHDT and CDR2 FYEKMQ (reference sequence). This clone is a singleton in its sample.

The sample in question was tumor tissue, obtained after IRX-2 immunotherapy. V gene TRBV13 combines with J gene TRBJ1-2; perhaps TRBD1 as D (6 bases). The sequence came from a human donor with breast cancer. CDR3 loop: CASSPRDMGYTF. CDR3 bases: TGTGCCAGCAGCCCTAGGGACATGGGCTACACCTTC.